This entry lists 3 T cell receptor beta chains sequenced from one sample in a study of T cells expressing NK-cell markers. TCRdb re-called the 5' RACE reads; one entry per CDR3 protein, DNA not given. In total, the table holds approximately 170,000 distinct CDR3 sequences. Source material: blood T cells: a sorted CD56 or NKG2C T cell subset, CD4+ or CD8+ T cells, or bulk PBMC T cells (not recorded which). The receptors here all came from a man aged 18-75 years in good health.

The chain recombines TRBV6-1 with TRBJ2-5; TCRdb picks TRBD1, but there is no DNA to check that call. CDR1 and CDR2 from the germline V gene are MNHNS and SASEGT. The CDR3 contains 15 residues. CDR3 region: CASKIFPGGGETQYF.

The chain carries TRBV27 and TRBJ1-4; the D gene TCRdb calls, TRBD1, cannot be checked with no DNA. The CDR3 is 15 amino acids. CDR1 MNHEY and CDR2 SMNVEV come from the germline V gene (reference sequence). CDR3 loop: CASSTIGTGYEKLFF.

The rearrangement links TRBV12-3 or TRBV12-4 to TRBJ2-1; TCRdb names TRBD1, which stays unverified in the absence of DNA. The CDR3 consists of 17 residues. The CDR3 sequence: CASSPETWAGGRDEQFF.